This is a list of T cell receptor beta chains from one sample in a study of glioma-infiltrating T cells after dendritic cell vaccination. Here immunoSEQ multiplex PCR was the method, and the copy in TCRdb shows in-frame clones only, minus some. The data contain roughly 62,000 clones, approximately 83% of them singletons. The sample consisted of blood, taken after dendritic cell vaccination. The receptors derive from a human donor with glioblastoma. Both conserved end residues are part of each CDR3. A D gene is named only where the DNA matches it firmly. Clone size, where shown, is once, few, many, or a class for clones that have expanded.

NA,TRBV6-1,few,TRBJ1-5,TGTGCCAGCACAGGGCTATATAGCAATCAGCCCCAGCATTTT,CASTGLYSNQPQHF
NA,TRBV30,NA,TRBJ1-6,TGTGCCTGGTCGGCGGGTGGTAATTCACCCCTCCACTTT,CAWSAGGNSPLHF
TRBD2,TRBV2,NA,TRBJ2-1,TGTGCCAGCAGCGACACTAGCGGGGGGTTCCCAAATGAGCAGTTCTTC,CASSDTSGGFPNEQFF
NA,TRBV30,NA,TRBJ1-1,TGTGCCTGCTCCCGGCAGCGGAGGAACACTGAAGCTTTCTTT,CACSRQRRNTEAFF
TRBD2,TRBV7-2,NA,TRBJ2-7,TGTGCCAGCAGCTTTACGGGGCGTATTAGCGGGTTTCGATCCGAGCAGTACTTC,CASSFTGRISGFRSEQYF
TRBD1,TRBV12-5,NA,TRBJ2-7,TGTGCTAGTGGTGCGTTCCAGGGGGCTCCGATACATGCCTACGAGCAGTACTTC,CASGAFQGAPIHAYEQYF
NA,TRBV7-9,NA,TRBJ1-1,TGTGCCAGCAGCTTTTCCCCCGGGTCGGACGGCGGGGGCAGTGAAGCTTTCTTT,CASSFSPGSDGGGSEAFF
NA,TRBV19,NA,TRBJ1-2,TGTGCCAGCCTGGGGCAGGGACTACGTGGCTACACCTTC,CASLGQGLRGYTF
TRBD1,TRBV6-6,NA,TRBJ1-3,TGTGCCAGCAGTTACGGACAGGGTGGAAACACCATATATTTT,CASSYGQGGNTIYF
TRBD2,TRBV7-7,NA,TRBJ2-3,TGTGCTACTGCACGGGGGGGGGCCACAGATACGCAGTATTTT,CATARGGATDTQYF
NA,TRBV6-5,NA,TRBJ1-2,TGTGCCAGCAGCCCGATGAGGGGGTCGAATGGCTACACCTTC,CASSPMRGSNGYTF
NA,TRBV14,NA,TRBJ1-1,TGTGCCAGCAGCCAAGATGGGGGGTCCCCAAGGACTGAAGCTTTCTTT,CASSQDGGSPRTEAFF
NA,TRBV6-5,NA,TRBJ2-1,TGTGCCAGCAGCCCTGCGGACTTTTCCAATGAGCAGTTCTTC,CASSPADFSNEQFF
TRBD2,TRBV7-2,NA,TRBJ2-3,TGTGCCAGCAGTAAGGAACTAGCGGGGGGCACAGATACGCAGTATTTT,CASSKELAGGTDTQYF
TRBD2,TRBV7-2,NA,TRBJ2-3,TGTGCCAGCAGCTTAGGGTTAGCGGGGGGTTTGGTAGATACGCAGTATTTT,CASSLGLAGGLVDTQYF
NA,TRBV7-9,NA,TRBJ1-2,TGTGCCAGCAGCTTAGGAGGGGGGGAGGACTATGGCTACACCTTC,CASSLGGGEDYGYTF
TRBD1,TRBV19,NA,TRBJ2-7,TGTGCCAGTAGTAGATCACAGGGGGCCTTCGAGCAGTACTTC,CASSRSQGAFEQYF
NA,TRBV5-1,NA,TRBJ1-3,TGCGCCAGCAGCTTGGGATTTAGTTCCCGCTCTGGAAACACCATATATTTT,CASSLGFSSRSGNTIYF
NA,TRBV4-2,NA,TRBJ2-2,TGTGCCAGCAGCCAAGAGGACAAGTTGCCCGGGGAGCTGTTTTTT,CASSQEDKLPGELFF
TRBD2,TRBV7-2,once,TRBJ2-7,TGTGCCAGCAGCTTAGATTTAGGAGCGGGGGGGGACGAGCAGTACTTC,CASSLDLGAGGDEQYF
TRBD1,TRBV7-3,NA,TRBJ1-2,TGTGCCAGCAGCACCCCTGGGACAGGGATAGGCTACACCTTC,CASSTPGTGIGYTF
TRBD2,TRBV10-3,NA,TRBJ2-4,TGTGCCATCAGGCGGGAGTCAATGGACATTCAGTACTTC,CAIRRESMDIQYF
NA,TRBV10-2,NA,TRBJ1-1,TGCGCCAGCAGTGAGTCGGGCAGGGACACTGAAGCTTTCTTT,CASSESGRDTEAFF
TRBD1,TRBV5-1,NA,TRBJ2-3,TGCGCCAGCAAATTCTTCGGGGGACAGGGGGTCACAGATACGCAGTATTTT,CASKFFGGQGVTDTQYF
NA,TRBV18,NA,TRBJ1-1,TGTGCCAGCTCACCACCTCCAGTCGGGACTGAAGCTTTCTTT,CASSPPPVGTEAFF
TRBD2,TRBV7-8,NA,TRBJ2-3,TGTGCCAGCAGCAAATCGGGACTAGCGGCATCCACAGATACGCAGTATTTT,CASSKSGLAASTDTQYF
NA,TRBV30,NA,TRBJ1-4,TGTGCCTGGAGTGGCCGGGGAGGAAAACTGTTTTTT,CAWSGRGGKLFF
TRBD1,TRBV7-9,NA,TRBJ2-7,TGTGCCAGCAGCTCTTGGGACAGGGGTTACGAGCAGTACTTC,CASSSWDRGYEQYF
NA,TRBV5-1,NA,TRBJ2-2,TGCGCCAGCAGCCAACTGCCCACCGGGGAGCTGTTTTTT,CASSQLPTGELFF
TRBD1,TRBV30,NA,TRBJ2-7,TGTGCCTGGGGCCCGACAGGGTATCACGAGCAGTACTTC,CAWGPTGYHEQYF
NA,TRBV6-1,NA,TRBJ1-5,TGTGCCAGCAGTGAAGTAAAGCGCAATCAGCCCCAGCATTTT,CASSEVKRNQPQHF
TRBD2,TRBV18,once,TRBJ2-7,TGTGCCAGCTCACCACTTAGTGGGAGGGGTGAGCAGTACTTC,CASSPLSGRGEQYF